This T cell receptor (beta chain) was recovered during a study of blood T cell repertoires in COVID-19. Study information: Sample material is recorded as cDNA or gDNA derived from T cells, B-cell-depleted T cells, or PBMCs.

Original processing methods: Scientists estimated how many nucleated cells there were by amplifying reference gene primers. The repertoire was sequenced with immunoSEQ multiplex PCR; TCRdb's copy has only in-frame clones and lacks some. For V, J and clone size, that table is used; D and trimming come from the DNA. Among over 75,000 clones listed, more than 85% were seen once. The sequenced material came from peripheral blood. This TCR came from a human donor with active COVID-19. The donor label of this sample is uncertain.

As DNA, the CDR3 is TGTGCCAGCAGTCGGGGCAGGGGGCGGGCGGACACCGGGGAGCTGTTTTTT. Amino acids: CASSRGRGRADTGELFF. The chain uses TRBV28 and TRBJ2-2; 8 positions agree with TRBD1. After removal of 5 bases from V and 3 bases from J, the junction contained 11 bases not matched to a gene. CDR1 is MDHEN, CDR2 SYDVKM, per germline. This CDR3 contains 17 residues.